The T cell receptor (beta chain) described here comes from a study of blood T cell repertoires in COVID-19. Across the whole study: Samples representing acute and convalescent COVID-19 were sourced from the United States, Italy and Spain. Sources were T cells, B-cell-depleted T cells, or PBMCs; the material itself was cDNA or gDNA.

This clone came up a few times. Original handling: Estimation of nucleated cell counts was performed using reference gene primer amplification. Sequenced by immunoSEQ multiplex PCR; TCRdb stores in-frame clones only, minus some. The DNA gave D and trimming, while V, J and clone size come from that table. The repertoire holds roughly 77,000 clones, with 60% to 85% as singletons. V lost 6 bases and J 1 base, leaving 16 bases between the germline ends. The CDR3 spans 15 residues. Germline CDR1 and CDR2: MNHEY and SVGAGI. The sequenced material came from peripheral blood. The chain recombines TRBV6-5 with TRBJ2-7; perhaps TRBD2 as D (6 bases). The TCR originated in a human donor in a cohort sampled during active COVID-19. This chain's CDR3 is CASSPSEGPSYEQYF. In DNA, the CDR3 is TGTGCCAGCAGCCCCTCGGAGGGGCCTTCCTACGAGCAGTACTTC.